This T cell receptor beta chain was retrieved from a study of blood T cells in healthy people across ages. General observations from the study: Researchers deemed the diversity estimates from one million T cells underestimates. A conclusive naive versus antigen-experienced comparison was prevented by the unsorted PBMCs.

The authors ran a second PCR of roughly 6 to 12 cycles using a sample-barcoded 5' primer and a J-beta primer mix. Every cDNA molecule bore a tag from a template-switch adaptor containing 12 random nucleotides. TCRdb independently ran MiXCR on the 5' RACE reads; one entry per CDR3 protein. The sample carries 600,000 to 850,000 distinct CDR3 sequences, 35% to 45% recorded once. This clonotype was recorded a few times. Antigen specificity is unknown. The TCR sequence derives from an older woman in good health. The sequenced material came from blood.

CDR3 residues: CSARGKGEPSYEQYF. The CDR3 DNA reads TGCAGTGCTAGGGGGAAAGGGGAACCCTCCTACGAGCAGTACTTC. V and J are TRBV20-1 and TRBJ2-7; D possibly corresponds to TRBD1 (5 bases). The CDR3 extends over 15 amino acids. V was pared by 3 bases and J by 0 bases, with 15 bases between. Looked up from germline, CDR1 is DFQATT and CDR2 is SNEGSKA (reference sequence).